These T cell receptor beta chains were read from a single sample in a study of cytomegalovirus exposure and HLA in healthy donors. Some clones are missing from TCRdb's copy, which holds only in-frame ones; the method was immunoSEQ multiplex PCR. This sample yields under 150,000 clones, of which approximately 85% are seen a single time; around 1.7% belongs to the top ten. The sequenced sample consisted of PBMCs. These receptors came from a boy between 10 and 17 years old in good health and CMV-seronegative. Both conserved end residues are part of each CDR3. D genes are given only for firm matches. For some rows the clone size is stated as once, few or many, or as a class when expanded; others skip it.

DNA | CDR3 | D | J | size | V
TGTGCCAGCAGTTCGCCAGACAGGGGGATAAATCAGCCCCAGCATTTT | CASSSPDRGINQPQHF | TRBD1 | TRBJ1-5 | . | TRBV28
TGTGCCAGTAGTATCCCGGGCAGGGACTACGAGCAGTACTTC | CASSIPGRDYEQYF | . | TRBJ2-7 | . | TRBV19
TGTGCCAGCTCACAAGGGGCCAAGGATCAGCCCCAGCATTTT | CASSQGAKDQPQHF | . | TRBJ1-5 | . | TRBV18
TGTGCCAGCAGCTTAGGCAGGGGGCCGGAAGCTTTCTTT | CASSLGRGPEAFF | TRBD1 | TRBJ1-1 | . | TRBV13
TGTGCCAGCAGTTACGCGTTGGCCTACGAGCAGTACTTC | CASSYALAYEQYF | . | TRBJ2-7 | few | TRBV6-5
TGTGCCAGTAGTATAGGACAGGGGATCTACTACGAGCAGTACTTC | CASSIGQGIYYEQYF | TRBD1 | TRBJ2-7 | . | TRBV19
TGTGCCAGTAGTATTATAGACGGGGGGGACGAGCAGTACTTC | CASSIIDGGDEQYF | TRBD2 | TRBJ2-7 | . | TRBV19
TGTGCCAGCAGCTTAGGACACCACCTCTACAATGAGCAGTTCTTC | CASSLGHHLYNEQFF | . | TRBJ2-1 | . | TRBV11-2
TGCGCCAGCAGCTTGACTAGCGGGGGAGATACGCAGTATTTT | CASSLTSGGDTQYF | TRBD2 | TRBJ2-3 | . | TRBV5-1
TGTGCCAGCAGCTTGACAGGGTACGCTGAAGCTTTCTTT | CASSLTGYAEAFF | . | TRBJ1-1 | . | TRBV5-5
TGTGCCAGTAGTATGACGGCAGGGAACGCTCAGCCCCAGCATTTT | CASSMTAGNAQPQHF | . | TRBJ1-5 | . | TRBV19
TGTGCCAGCAGTGAAGCGGTAGTAAATACGCAGTATTTT | CASSEAVVNTQYF | . | TRBJ2-3 | . | TRBV6-1
TGTGCCAGCAGCCGTGGAGTTGGAGCTGGCTACACCTTC | CASSRGVGAGYTF | . | TRBJ1-2 | . | TRBV7-2
TGTGCCAGCAGTTTGGGACTAGCGAGCGAGCAGTACTTC | CASSLGLASEQYF | TRBD2 | TRBJ2-7 | . | TRBV27
TGTGCCAGCAGCTTGGCTCCTTCGAGGGGGTCGAGCTCCTACGAGCAGTACTTC | CASSLAPSRGSSSYEQYF | . | TRBJ2-7 | few | TRBV5-6
TGTGCCAGCAGTTACGGCCGCTCACCCCTCCACTTT | CASSYGRSPLHF | . | TRBJ1-6 | once | TRBV6-5
TGTGCCACCAGCAGAGATCGAGGGAACCCGAATCAGCCCCAGCATTTT | CATSRDRGNPNQPQHF | . | TRBJ1-5 | . | TRBV15
TGTGCCAGCAGCCGGCAAATCGGGACAGGGGGTAATTCACCCCTCCACTTT | CASSRQIGTGGNSPLHF | TRBD1 | TRBJ1-6 | once | TRBV7-6
TGCGCCAGCAGCCCGGGGGACAGCCGGACTATCGGCTACACCTTC | CASSPGDSRTIGYTF | TRBD1 | TRBJ1-2 | . | TRBV5-1
TGTGCCAGCAGCCAACAGGGGTCCCCTTCCTACGAGCAGTACTTC | CASSQQGSPSYEQYF | . | TRBJ2-7 | . | TRBV14
TGTGCCATCGCGGCCCGCGCCTCCTACGAGCAGTACTTC | CAIAARASYEQYF | . | TRBJ2-7 | . | TRBV10-3
TGCGCCAGCAGCCAAGATCCCGGACTCTATGGCTACACCTTC | CASSQDPGLYGYTF | . | TRBJ1-2 | . | TRBV4-3
TGTGCCAGCAGCCAGGGGAGTGGCTACACCTTC | CASSQGSGYTF | . | TRBJ1-2 | . | TRBV28
TGTGCCAGCAGCTCCCGAGGGTCATGGGAGCAGTTCTTC | CASSSRGSWEQFF | . | TRBJ2-1 | . | TRBV7-6
TGTGCCAGCAGTTTAGGGAGGTTCCACAATGAGCAGTTCTTC | CASSLGRFHNEQFF | . | TRBJ2-1 | . | TRBV27
TGCAGCGTTGAGGGACTAGCGGAGAGCTCCTACAATGAGCAGTTCTTC | CSVEGLAESSYNEQFF | TRBD2 | TRBJ2-1 | . | TRBV29-1
TGTGCCAGCAGCTTGCCCACATATAGCAATCAGCCCCAGCATTTT | CASSLPTYSNQPQHF | . | TRBJ1-5 | . | TRBV5-8
TGTGCCAGCAGCCCCGCTAGCGGGAGCTCCGAGCAGTACTTC | CASSPASGSSEQYF | TRBD2 | TRBJ2-7 | . | TRBV7-9
TGCAGCGTTGAAAGGGGGTTAGGTGGAGACACTGAAGCTTTCTTT | CSVERGLGGDTEAFF | . | TRBJ1-1 | . | TRBV29-1
TGCGCCAGCAGCCAAAATGCGGCCGGGACATCCTACGAGCAGTACTTC | CASSQNAAGTSYEQYF | . | TRBJ2-7 | . | TRBV4-3
TGTGCCAGCAGCTTGGTGGAGAGTAGCGAGCAGTACTTC | CASSLVESSEQYF | . | TRBJ2-7 | . | TRBV5-6
TGCGCCAGCAGCCCGCGGGCGAACACCGGGGAGCTGTTTTTT | CASSPRANTGELFF | . | TRBJ2-2 | . | TRBV4-1
TGCGCCAGCAGCCTAATACAGGGTAACGAGCAGTACTTC | CASSLIQGNEQYF | . | TRBJ2-7 | . | TRBV5-1
TGTGCCATCAGTGAGTCTGTCAGGGCCCACGAGCAGTACTTC | CAISESVRAHEQYF | . | TRBJ2-7 | . | TRBV10-3
TGTGCCAGCAGCGGGACTGTGGTGTCCTACAATGAGCAGTTCTTC | CASSGTVVSYNEQFF | . | TRBJ2-1 | . | TRBV5-4
TGTGCCAGCAGCTCTGGGCAGTCTCGTGAGCAGTACTTC | CASSSGQSREQYF | . | TRBJ2-7 | . | TRBV7-6
TGTGCCAGCAGTTACAATCCCGGGACAGGGAACTACGAGCAGTACTTC | CASSYNPGTGNYEQYF | TRBD1 | TRBJ2-7 | . | TRBV6-6
TGTGCCAGCAGCTTGTGGGACTTCGGGAACTACGAGCAGTACTTC | CASSLWDFGNYEQYF | . | TRBJ2-7 | once | TRBV5-4
TGTGCCAGCAGCTCCCAGGGGACGCAGTATTTT | CASSSQGTQYF | . | TRBJ2-3 | . | TRBV7-9
TGTGCCAGCAACAAAGTCCGGGACTCAGGTGTAGGGGAGACCCAGTACTTC | CASNKVRDSGVGETQYF | . | TRBJ2-5 | . | TRBV5-4
TGTGCCAGCAGTTACGCTAACCTTGGCGAGCAGTACTTC | CASSYANLGEQYF | . | TRBJ2-7 | . | TRBV6-5
TGTGCCAGCAGTAGGGGAAAATCACCCCTCCACTTT | CASSRGKSPLHF | . | TRBJ1-6 | . | TRBV2
TGTGCCAGCAGCCGCTTAGGCGGCACCGGGGAGCTGTTTTTT | CASSRLGGTGELFF | . | TRBJ2-2 | . | TRBV11-2
TGTGCCAGCAGTTCACCCGGACTAGCGGGAGGGCCATCCTACGAGCAGTACTTC | CASSSPGLAGGPSYEQYF | TRBD2 | TRBJ2-7 | once | TRBV27
TGTGCCAGCAGGCTAAAAAAGACAGTTACCTACGAGCAGTACTTC | CASRLKKTVTYEQYF | . | TRBJ2-7 | . | TRBV27
TGTGCCAGCAGCAAGGGACAGGACGCCTACGAGCAGTACTTC | CASSKGQDAYEQYF | . | TRBJ2-7 | . | TRBV21-1
TGTGCCAGCAGCTTATATGGGAGCGACCCCTACAATGAGCAGTTCTTC | CASSLYGSDPYNEQFF | . | TRBJ2-1 | . | TRBV7-3
TGTGCCAGCAGTGACTACAGGGAAGCTTTCTTT | CASSDYREAFF | . | TRBJ1-1 | . | TRBV6-5
TGTGCCAGCAGCGGAGGAGGACGGGACAATCAGCCCCAGCATTTT | CASSGGGRDNQPQHF | . | TRBJ1-5 | . | TRBV7-9
TGCAGCGTCAGGGGCGGAACTACCTACGAGCAGTACTTC | CSVRGGTTYEQYF | . | TRBJ2-7 | . | TRBV29-1
TGTGCCAGCAGTGAACCAAACGACAGGGTTACCACCGGGGAGCTGTTTTTT | CASSEPNDRVTTGELFF | TRBD1 | TRBJ2-2 | . | TRBV6-1
TGTGCCAGCAGTCCCCCCGGTTATACTGAAGCTTTCTTT | CASSPPGYTEAFF | . | TRBJ1-1 | . | TRBV6-5
TGTGCCAGCAGTTCGGGACAGGGAAACACCGGGGAGCTGTTTTTT | CASSSGQGNTGELFF | TRBD1 | TRBJ2-2 | . | TRBV27
TGTGCCAGCAGCCAAAGGGGGTCGAACACCGGGGAGCTGTTTTTT | CASSQRGSNTGELFF | . | TRBJ2-2 | . | TRBV7-3
TGTGCCAGTAGCCCCAGGGGGTCCTACGAGCAGTACTTC | CASSPRGSYEQYF | TRBD1 | TRBJ2-7 | . | TRBV19
TGTGCCACCAGCAGACAAACTAGCGCCCCCTACAATGAGCAGTTCTTC | CATSRQTSAPYNEQFF | TRBD2 | TRBJ2-1 | . | TRBV15
TGTGCCAGCGGCCGGGACAGCGCCCGTGGTGGGTATGGCTACACCTTC | CASGRDSARGGYGYTF | TRBD1 | TRBJ1-2 | . | TRBV27
TGTGCCAGCAGCTCCTGGGGGGGGAAGTTCTCCGAGCAGTACTTC | CASSSWGGKFSEQYF | TRBD2 | TRBJ2-7 | . | TRBV7-9
TGTGCCAGCAGCCACCCCAGGGTTCCTGCTTATGGCTACACCTTC | CASSHPRVPAYGYTF | . | TRBJ1-2 | . | TRBV7-8